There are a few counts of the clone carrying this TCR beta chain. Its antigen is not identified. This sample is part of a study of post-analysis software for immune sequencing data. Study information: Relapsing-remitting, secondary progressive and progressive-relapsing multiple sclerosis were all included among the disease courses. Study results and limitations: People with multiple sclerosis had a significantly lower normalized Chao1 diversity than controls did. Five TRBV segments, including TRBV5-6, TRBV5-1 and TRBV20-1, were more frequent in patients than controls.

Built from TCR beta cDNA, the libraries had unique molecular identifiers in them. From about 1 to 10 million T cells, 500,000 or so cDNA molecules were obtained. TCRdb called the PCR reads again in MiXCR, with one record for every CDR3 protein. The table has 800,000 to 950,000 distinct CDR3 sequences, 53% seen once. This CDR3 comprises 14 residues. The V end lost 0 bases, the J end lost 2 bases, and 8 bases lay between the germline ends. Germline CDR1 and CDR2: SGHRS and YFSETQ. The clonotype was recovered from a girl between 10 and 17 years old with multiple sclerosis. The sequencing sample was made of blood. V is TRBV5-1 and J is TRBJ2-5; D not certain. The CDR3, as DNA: TGCGCCAGCAGCTTGGTGGCAGAACAAGAGACCCAGTACTTC. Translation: CASSLVAEQETQYF.